A single sample gave rise to the 28 T cell receptor beta chains below, sequenced in a study of radiotherapy plus CTLA-4 blockade in lung cancer. Libraries were prepared by immunoSEQ multiplex PCR; TCRdb keeps only in-frame clonotypes and omits some of them. The sample contains about 70,000 clones, approximately 76% of which appear only once. This specimen was peripheral blood, taken from a patient treated with radiotherapy plus ipilimumab. These receptor sequences come from a human donor with non-small cell lung cancer whose response to radiotherapy plus ipilimumab could not be evaluated. Some clones in this sample may be carry-over from other donors' samples.

This chain joins TRBV5-8 and TRBJ2-7; D perhaps matches TRBD2 (5 bases). CDR1 is SGHTS, CDR2 YDEGEE, per germline. V shed 2 bases and J shed 1 base, with 13 bases lying between them. CDR3 size: 15 residues. The CDR3 protein is CASSFLSGGSYEQYF. CDR3 nucleotide sequence: TGTGCCAGCAGCTTTCTGAGTGGAGGTTCCTACGAGCAGTACTTC.

The CDR3 loop reads CASSLKGGGGTDTQYF. The CDR3 nucleotides read TGTGCCAGCAGCTTAAAGGGCGGGGGGGGCACAGATACGCAGTATTTT. V is TRBV7-3 and J is TRBJ2-3; 9 nucleotides agree with TRBD2. The CDR3 sequence is 16 residues long. Germline CDR1 SGHTA, CDR2 FQGTGA. J was trimmed by 1 base and V by 1 base; bases with no gene match: 3. The variable domain in full, with the rest retrieved from reference TRBV7-3 and TRBJ2-3, is GAGVSQTPSNKVTEKGKYVELRCDPISGHTALYWYRQSLGQGPEFLIYFQGTGAADDSGLPNDRFFAVRPEGSVSTLKIQRTERGDSAVYLCASSLKGGGGTDTQYFGPGTRLTVL.

The rearrangement uses TRBV30 and TRBJ1-6; D gene ambiguous. This CDR3 region has 13 residues. V was clipped by 2 bases and J by 7 bases, with 9 bases between them. CDR1 is GTSNPN, CDR2 SVGIG, per germline (reference sequence). The CDR3 reads CAWSPSNNSPLHF. In DNA form, the CDR3 reads TGTGCCTGGAGTCCCAGTAACAATTCACCCCTCCACTTT.

This sequence joins TRBV2 and TRBJ2-7; 10 bases line up with TRBD2. CDR1 and CDR2 (germline): SNHLY, FYNNEI. V was clipped by 3 bases and J by 3 bases; unmatched bases: 8. This CDR3 spans 16 amino acids. This chain's CDR3 is CASSEDGGLAVYEQYF. Here the CDR3 DNA reads TGTGCCAGCAGTGAGGACGGAGGACTAGCGGTCTACGAGCAGTACTTC.

The J gene is TRBJ2-7, the V gene TRBV6-1; possibly TRBD2 for D (6 bases). V was pared by 4 bases and J by 3 bases, with 7 bases between. The CDR3 consists of 12 residues. CDR1 and CDR2 (germline): MNHNS, SASEGT. CDR3 sequence (DNA): TGTGCCAGCAGTGTTAGCGGCTACGAGCAGTACTTC. As protein: CASSVSGYEQYF.

The genes are TRBV18 and TRBJ1-6, with TRBD1 as a possible D gene (5 bases). This CDR3 region has 16 residues. Per germline, CDR1 KGHSH and CDR2 LQKENI. The germline V and J ends were trimmed by 3 bases and 0 bases, with 9 bases remaining between them. The CDR3 spells CASSPRGGSYNSPLHF. CDR3 nucleotides: TGTGCCAGCTCACCTCGGGGGGGCTCCTATAATTCACCCCTCCACTTT.

The chain carries TRBV10-3 and TRBJ1-1, with D hard to call. V was shortened by 4 bases and J by 4 bases, with 4 bases between the two germline ends. Germline-derived CDR1 and CDR2 are ENHRY and SYGVKD. The CDR3 contains 11 residues. The CDR3 DNA sequence: TGTGCCATCAGTGGAGGCACTGAAGCTTTCTTT. Translation gives CAISGGTEAFF.

This clone appeared a single time. The chain combines TRBV9 with TRBJ1-3; D gene uncertain. V was clipped by 4 bases and J by 0 bases, with 14 bases between them. The CDR3 extends over 16 amino acids. Germline loops: CDR1 SGDLS, CDR2 YYNGEE. The CDR3 protein is CASSPLDGPSGNTIYF. The CDR3 region has the DNA TGTGCCAGCAGCCCTCTAGACGGCCCCTCTGGAAACACCATATATTTT.

This chain connects TRBV18 to TRBJ2-1; D may be TRBD1 (6 bases). Germline CDR1 and CDR2: KGHSH and LQKENI. With 3 bases removed from V and 1 base from J, the gap between germline ends came to 10 bases. The CDR3 is 15 amino acids. For the CDR3, the DNA is TGTGCCAGCTCACCGTCGACAGGTTCCTACAATGAGCAGTTCTTC. This translates into CASSPSTGSYNEQFF.

CDR3: CSVAKRGGYQTQYF. The CDR3 nucleotides read TGCAGCGTTGCTAAGCGGGGGGGATATCAGACGCAGTATTTT. This sequence joins TRBV29-1 and TRBJ2-3; 10 bases line up with TRBD2. Germline V gene data show CDR1 as SQVTM and CDR2 as ANQGSEA. This CDR3 has 14 amino acids. The V and J ends lost 4 bases and 9 bases, in that order; junction bases with no gene match: 10.

V is TRBV4-3 and J is TRBJ1-2; 8 bases match TRBD1. This CDR3 has 16 amino acids. The germline V gene has CDR1 LGHNA and CDR2 YSLEER. The junction had 11 bases not matched to a gene; V was cut back by 1 base and J by 7 bases. CDR3 DNA: TGCGCCAGCAGCCAAGGAGGCAGCAGGGGGCACGGTGGCTACACCTTC. Translation gives CASSQGGSRGHGGYTF.

The chain couples TRBV5-4 to TRBJ2-3; the match to TRBD1 covers 7 bases. Germline loops: CDR1 SGHNT, CDR2 YYREEE (reference sequence). This CDR3 contains 15 residues. J gave up 2 bases and V 3 bases, and 6 bases lay outside the gene matches. The CDR3 loop is CASSSGQIHTDTQYF. CDR3 sequence (DNA): TGTGCCAGCAGCTCGGGACAGATCCACACAGATACGCAGTATTTT. The full variable domain, with the rest looked up from reference TRBV5-4 and TRBJ2-3, is ETGVTQSPTHLIKTRGQQVTLRCSSQSGHNTVSWYQQALGQGPQFIFQYYREEENGRGNFPPRFSGLQFPNYSSELNVNALELDDSALYLCASSSGQIHTDTQYFGPGTRLTVL.

The gene calls are TRBV2 and TRBJ2-3; no reliable D call. The germline V gene encodes CDR1 SNHLY and CDR2 FYNNEI. This CDR3 region has 15 residues. V lost 6 bases and J lost 2, with 15 bases in between. The CDR3 DNA reads TGTGCCAGCAGCCCTGACATTGGTCACACAGATACGCAGTATTTT. Translated: CASSPDIGHTDTQYF.

This clone was detected only a few times. The J gene is TRBJ2-1, the V gene TRBV4-1, with 9 bases aligning to TRBD2. The V segment lost 0 bases and the J segment 8 bases; nucleotides outside the gene matches: 5. CDR3 length equals 15 residues. CDR1 is MGHRA, CDR2 YSYEKL, per germline. The DNA for the CDR3 is TGCGCCAGCAGCCAAGAAGGTAGCGGGGGCCATGAGCAGTTCTTC. Protein: CASSQEGSGGHEQFF.

CDR3 residues: CASSIGWGGPRGTGELFF. In DNA form, the CDR3 reads TGTGCCAGTAGTATCGGGTGGGGGGGGCCTAGGGGCACCGGGGAGCTGTTTTTT. The gene calls are TRBV19 and TRBJ2-2, with D maybe TRBD2 (7 bases). Germline V gene lookup returns CDR1 LNHDA and CDR2 SQIVND (reference sequence). The CDR3 spans 18 residues. V lost 3 bases to trimming and J lost 4 bases, with 21 bases between them.

This chain links TRBV14 with TRBJ2-7; TRBD2 matches at 9 bases. The CDR3 contains 17 residues. Germline trimming cut 1 base from V and 3 bases from J; bases unmatched to any gene: 10. The V gene's germline CDR1 is SGHDN and CDR2 FVKESK. The CDR3 DNA reads as TGTGCCAGCAGCCAAGTAGGTGGGCTAGCGGGGCGCTACGAGCAGTACTTC. Translated: CASSQVGGLAGRYEQYF.

This clone was detected only a few times. The chain joins TRBV5-1 to TRBJ1-2, with D possibly TRBD1 on 6 matching bases. Looked up from germline, CDR1 is SGHRS and CDR2 is YFSETQ. The CDR3 is 15 residues long. Trimming took 0 bases from V and 6 from J, leaving 15 bases between them. The CDR3, as DNA: TGCGCCAGCAGCTTGGAACTGGGGGCGAAAAATGGCTACACCTTC. Its protein product is CASSLELGAKNGYTF. Together with reference TRBV5-1 and TRBJ1-2, the CDR3 gives the full variable domain: KAGVTQTPRYLIKTRGQQVTLSCSPISGHRSVSWYQQTPGQGLQFLFEYFSETQRNKGNFPGRFSGRQFSNSRSEMNVSTLELGDSALYLCASSLELGAKNGYTFGSGTRLTVV.

This chain uses TRBV5-6 with TRBJ2-1; D might be TRBD1 (6 bases). V dropped 1 base and J dropped 6 bases, with 11 bases sitting between them. The CDR3 is 14 amino acids. The germline V gene encodes CDR1 SGHDT and CDR2 YYEEEE. DNA of the CDR3: TGTGCCAGCAGCTTGAACCACAGGGCCAATGAGCAGTTCTTC. It translates to CASSLNHRANEQFF.

A single count supports this clone. Here the CDR3 DNA reads TGTGCCAGCAGCTTGGTGGTGGGCCGGGAGGCTGGAAACACCATATATTTT. Its translation is CASSLVVGREAGNTIYF. The V and J genes are TRBV5-6 and TRBJ1-3; D is ambiguous. Germline V gives CDR1 SGHDT, CDR2 YYEEEE. The CDR3 runs to 17 residues. V gave up 0 bases and J gave up 2 bases, with 15 bases separating them.

J is TRBJ1-1 and V is TRBV9; 8 bases are a match to TRBD1. The V segment lost 4 bases and the J segment 4 bases; nucleotides outside the gene matches: 6. Germline-derived CDR1 and CDR2 are SGDLS and YYNGEE. The CDR3 is 14 amino acids. CDR3 nucleotides: TGTGCCAGCAGCTTCAGCGGGACAGGCACTGAAGCTTTCTTT. Residues: CASSFSGTGTEAFF. The whole variable domain, filled in from reference TRBV9 and TRBJ1-1, reads DSGVTQTPKHLITATGQRVTLRCSPRSGDLSVYWYQQSLDQGLQFLIQYYNGEERAKGNILERFSAQQFPDLHSELNLSSLELGDSALYFCASSFSGTGTEAFFGQGTRLTVV.

This chain connects TRBV7-3 to TRBJ2-2; 7 positions agree with TRBD1. Losses at the gene ends were 1 base for V and 4 bases for J; bases not matched to a gene: 3. CDR3 length: 15 amino acids. Germline V gives CDR1 SGHTA, CDR2 FQGTGA. CDR3 sequence reads: CASSLNRGGTGELFF. The CDR3 DNA reads as TGTGCCAGCAGCTTAAACAGGGGCGGCACCGGGGAGCTGTTTTTT.

This clone appeared once. The chain carries TRBV6-5 and TRBJ2-5, with a weak D call TRBD1 (6 bases). Trimming took off 5 bases at V and 1 base at J, with 14 bases between the two ends. This CDR3 comprises 15 residues. In germline, CDR1 is MNHEY, CDR2 SVGAGI. CDR3 protein: CASSRDKGGQETQYF. CDR3 nucleotides: TGTGCCAGCAGTCGGGACAAGGGTGGCCAAGAGACCCAGTACTTC.

V usage is TRBV7-9 and J usage is TRBJ1-1; 7 bases are a match to TRBD1. The CDR3 consists of 15 residues. CDR1 and CDR2 from the germline V gene are SEHNR and FQNEAQ (reference sequence). After removal of 5 bases from V and 0 bases from J, the junction contained 6 bases not matched to a gene. CDR3 in DNA: TGTGCCAGCAGCCCGACAGGGTCCATGAACACTGAAGCTTTCTTT. It translates to CASSPTGSMNTEAFF. Drawing the rest from reference TRBV7-9 and TRBJ1-1, the complete variable domain is DTGVSQNPRHKITKRGQNVTFRCDPISEHNRLYWYRQTLGQGPEFLTYFQNEAQLEKSRLLSDRFSAERPKGSFSTLEIQRTEQGDSAMYLCASSPTGSMNTEAFFGQGTRLTVV.

The rearrangement joins TRBV5-1 to TRBJ2-1, with 13 bases aligning to TRBD2. Per the germline V gene, CDR1 is SGHRS and CDR2 is YFSETQ. CDR3 length: 18 amino acids. V was clipped by 2 bases and J by 6 bases; unmatched bases: 11. The CDR3 is CASSLGLAGARGVNEQFF. In DNA form, the CDR3 reads TGCGCCAGCAGCTTAGGACTAGCGGGGGCCCGAGGGGTCAATGAGCAGTTCTTC.

This chain uses TRBV2 with TRBJ2-7, with TRBD1 matching over 9 bases. Losses at the gene ends were 3 bases for V and 7 bases for J; bases not matched to a gene: 7. CDR3 length: 14 residues. CDR1 is SNHLY, CDR2 FYNNEI, per germline. The CDR3 nucleotides are TGTGCCAGCAGTGAGGACAGGGGCCTACTGGAGCAGTACTTC. Amino acids: CASSEDRGLLEQYF. Looking up the rest from reference TRBV2 and TRBJ2-7 gives the full variable domain: EPEVTQTPSHQVTQMGQEVILRCVPISNHLYFYWYRQILGQKVEFLVSFYNNEISEKSEIFDDQFSVERPDGSNFTLKIRSTKLEDSAMYFCASSEDRGLLEQYFGPGTRLTVT.

The CDR3 reads CAISEMMARQYNSPLHF. The CDR3 region has the DNA TGTGCCATCAGTGAAATGATGGCCCGACAGTATAATTCACCCCTCCACTTT. The chain couples TRBV10-3 to TRBJ1-6, with TRBD1 as a possible D gene (5 bases). This CDR3 spans 17 amino acids. Trimming removed 3 bases at V and 4 bases at J, with 16 bases between. In germline, CDR1 is ENHRY, CDR2 SYGVKD.

The V gene is TRBV4-1, the J gene TRBJ1-6; weak D call: TRBD1 (5 bases). The ends were cut back, 1 base at V and 4 bases at J, with 23 bases in the middle. This CDR3 has 20 residues. Germline CDR1 reads MGHRA; CDR2 reads YSYEKL. The chain's CDR3 is CASSQVPLSSGLLYNSPLHF. CDR3 in DNA: TGCGCCAGCAGCCAAGTGCCCCTAAGTTCGGGACTGCTATATAATTCACCCCTCCACTTT.

The count of this clone is one. V is TRBV19 and J is TRBJ1-1; TRBD1 aligns across 9 bases. This CDR3 region has 14 residues. Germline CDR1 and CDR2: LNHDA and SQIVND (reference sequence). Losses at the gene ends were 7 bases for V and 6 bases for J; bases not matched to a gene: 9. The DNA of the CDR3 is TGTGCCAGTACGGGTGGACAGGGGTTGTCTGAAGCTTTCTTT. Encoded protein: CASTGGQGLSEAFF.